This T cell receptor beta chain was identified in a study of T cell responses to AZD1222 COVID-19 vaccine. Profiling relied on immunoSEQ multiplex PCR, and the TCRdb table lists in-frame clones only, not all of them. This table holds around 160,000 clones, 85% to 90% found once. The V gene end was trimmed by 7 bases and the J gene end by 6 bases; junction bases not matched to a gene: 8. This CDR3 comprises 13 residues. CDR1 and CDR2 from the germline V gene are MDHEN and SYDVKM. This sequence joins TRBV28 and TRBJ1-1; 7 bases fit TRBD1. The starting material was peripheral blood, obtained on day 0 of AZD1222 vaccination. The receptor comes from an adult in good health. CDR3 nucleotide sequence: TGTGCCAGCACCCTCATACAGGGGCCTGAAGCTTTCTTT. Residues: CASTLIQGPEAFF.